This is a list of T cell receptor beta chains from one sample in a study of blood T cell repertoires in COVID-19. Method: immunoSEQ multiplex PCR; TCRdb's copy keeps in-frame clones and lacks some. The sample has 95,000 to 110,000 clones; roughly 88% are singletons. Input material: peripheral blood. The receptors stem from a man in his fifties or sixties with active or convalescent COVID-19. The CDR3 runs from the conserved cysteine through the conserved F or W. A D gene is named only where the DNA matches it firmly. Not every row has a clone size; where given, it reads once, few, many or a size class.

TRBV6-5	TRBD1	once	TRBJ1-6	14	CASSQGQGGSPLHF	TGTGCCAGCAGTCAGGGACAGGGAGGTTCACCCCTCCACTTT
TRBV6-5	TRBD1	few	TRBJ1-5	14	CASRHGQGVQPQHF	TGTGCCAGCAGACATGGACAGGGGGTACAGCCCCAGCATTTT
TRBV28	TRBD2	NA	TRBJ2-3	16	CASSPQGLAGTDTQYF	TGTGCCAGCAGTCCCCAGGGACTAGCGGGCACAGATACGCAGTATTTT
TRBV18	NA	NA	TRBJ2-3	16	CASSPEVTRSTDTQYF	TGTGCCAGCTCACCAGAGGTTACGCGTAGCACAGATACGCAGTATTTT
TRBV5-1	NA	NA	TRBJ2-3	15	CASSLTGKGTDTQYF	TGCGCCAGCAGCTTGACGGGGAAAGGCACAGATACGCAGTATTTT
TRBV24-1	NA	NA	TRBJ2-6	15	CATSDFGPGANVLTF	TGTGCCACCAGTGATTTTGGGCCTGGGGCCAACGTCCTGACTTTC
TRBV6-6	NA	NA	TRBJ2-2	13	CASSPREGGELFF	TGTGCCAGCAGTCCCCGGGAAGGCGGGGAGCTGTTTTTT
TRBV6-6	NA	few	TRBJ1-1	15	CASSYTRQGSGEAFF	TGTGCCAGCAGTTACACCCGTCAGGGGAGCGGTGAAGCTTTCTTT
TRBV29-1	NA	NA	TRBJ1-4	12	CSVASGEEKLFF	TGCAGCGTTGCTTCAGGGGAGGAAAAACTGTTTTTT
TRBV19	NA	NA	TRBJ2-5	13	CASSAGYQETQYF	TGTGCCAGTAGTGCGGGGTACCAAGAGACCCAGTACTTC
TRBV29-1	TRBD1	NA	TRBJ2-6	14	CSVDRGAGANVLTF	TGCAGCGTAGACAGGGGAGCCGGGGCCAACGTCCTGACTTTC
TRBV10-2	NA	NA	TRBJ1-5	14	CASSDGVNRQPQHF	TGCGCCAGCAGTGACGGAGTTAATCGACAGCCCCAGCATTTT
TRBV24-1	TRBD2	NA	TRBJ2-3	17	CATSVGLAGGRADTQYF	TGTGCCACCAGTGTTGGACTAGCGGGAGGACGGGCAGATACGCAGTATTTT
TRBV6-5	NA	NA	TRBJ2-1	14	CASRSSFSYNEQFF	TGTGCCAGCAGGAGTTCCTTCTCCTACAATGAGCAGTTCTTC
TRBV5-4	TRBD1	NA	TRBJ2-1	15	CASSFGQGTYNEQFF	TGTGCCAGCAGTTTCGGACAGGGGACCTACAATGAGCAGTTCTTC
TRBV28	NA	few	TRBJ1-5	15	CASSAAAGGNQPQHF	TGTGCCAGCAGTGCAGCGGCAGGAGGCAATCAGCCCCAGCATTTT
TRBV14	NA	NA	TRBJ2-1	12	CASSQVETEQFF	TGTGCCAGCAGCCAAGTGGAGACTGAGCAGTTCTTC
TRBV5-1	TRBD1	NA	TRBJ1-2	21	CASSFGQGETRHIDDLYGYTF	TGCGCCAGCAGCTTCGGACAGGGTGAAACCCGACACATTGATGATCTCTATGGCTACACCTTC
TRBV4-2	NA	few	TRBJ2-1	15	CASSPLTKGKGEQFF	TGTGCCAGCAGCCCCCTAACCAAGGGGAAAGGTGAGCAGTTCTTC
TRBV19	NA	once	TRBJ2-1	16	CASSIDGPWGDNEQFF	TGTGCCAGTAGTATAGACGGGCCTTGGGGGGATAATGAGCAGTTCTTC
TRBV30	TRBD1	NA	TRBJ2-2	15	CAWSRQGAGTGELFF	TGTGCCTGGAGCCGACAGGGGGCGGGTACCGGGGAGCTGTTTTTT
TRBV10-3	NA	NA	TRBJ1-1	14	CAISVGGMNTEAFF	TGTGCCATCAGTGTGGGGGGGATGAACACTGAAGCTTTCTTT
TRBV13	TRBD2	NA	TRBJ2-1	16	CASSFQRGTPYNEQFF	TGTGCCAGCAGCTTCCAGCGGGGGACTCCCTACAATGAGCAGTTCTTC
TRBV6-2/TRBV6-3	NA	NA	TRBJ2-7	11	CASSISYEQYF	TGTGCCAGCAGCATTAGCTACGAGCAGTACTTC
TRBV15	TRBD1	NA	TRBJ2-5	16	CATGDPGQVSRETQYF	TGTGCCACCGGAGATCCGGGACAGGTGTCCCGCGAGACCCAGTACTTC
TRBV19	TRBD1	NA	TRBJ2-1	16	CASSLTGPPSYNEQFF	TGTGCCAGTAGCCTGACAGGGCCCCCGTCCTACAATGAGCAGTTCTTC
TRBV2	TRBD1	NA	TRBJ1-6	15	CASSSGTEGFQPLHF	TGTGCCAGCAGTTCCGGGACAGAAGGCTTCCAACCCCTCCACTTT
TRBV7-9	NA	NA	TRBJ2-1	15	CASSPRLESRPEQFF	TGTGCCAGCAGCCCGAGACTAGAGTCCCGCCCGGAGCAGTTCTTC
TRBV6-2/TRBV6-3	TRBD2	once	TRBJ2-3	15	CASSYSSGGDDTQYF	TGTGCCAGCAGTTACTCGAGCGGGGGGGACGATACGCAGTATTTT
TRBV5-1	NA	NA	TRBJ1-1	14	CASSGTGVSTEAFF	TGCGCCAGCAGCGGCACGGGGGTAAGCACTGAAGCTTTCTTT
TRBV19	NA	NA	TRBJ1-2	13	CASSFSGDYGYTF	TGTGCCAGTAGCTTCTCAGGGGACTATGGCTACACCTTC
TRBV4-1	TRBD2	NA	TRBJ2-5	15	CASSLFRGEIETQYF	TGCGCCAGCAGCCTCTTTCGGGGGGAGATTGAGACCCAGTACTTC
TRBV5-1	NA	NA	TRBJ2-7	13	CASSLEQSYEQYF	TGCGCCAGCAGCTTGGAACAGAGCTACGAGCAGTACTTC
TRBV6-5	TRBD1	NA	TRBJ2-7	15	CASSYSRGQHYEQYF	TGTGCCAGCAGTTACTCGAGGGGACAGCACTACGAGCAGTACTTC
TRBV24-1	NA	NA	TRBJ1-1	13	CATTQGLGTEAFF	TGTGCCACCACCCAGGGGTTGGGCACTGAAGCTTTCTTT
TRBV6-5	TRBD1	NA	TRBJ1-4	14	CASSGGRRNEKLFF	TGTGCCAGCTCAGGGGGCCGGAGGAATGAAAAACTGTTTTTT
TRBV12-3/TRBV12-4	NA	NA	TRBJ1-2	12	CASSLALNGYTF	TGTGCCAGCAGTTTAGCATTAAATGGCTACACCTTC
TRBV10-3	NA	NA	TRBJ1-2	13	CAISAQGSYGYTF	TGTGCCATCAGTGCACAGGGTAGCTATGGCTACACCTTC
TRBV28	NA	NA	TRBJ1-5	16	CASSPTVDRRGQPQHF	TGTGCCAGCAGTCCCACAGTTGATAGGCGAGGGCAGCCCCAGCATTTT
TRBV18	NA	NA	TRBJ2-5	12	CASSPLEETQYF	TGTGCCAGCTCACCACTGGAGGAGACCCAGTACTTC
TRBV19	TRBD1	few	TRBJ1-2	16	CASSPTSGQRLYGYTF	TGTGCCAGTAGTCCCACCTCGGGACAGCGCCTATATGGCTACACCTTC
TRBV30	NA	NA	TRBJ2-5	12	CAWSRGQETQYF	TGTGCCTGGAGCAGGGGCCAAGAGACCCAGTACTTC
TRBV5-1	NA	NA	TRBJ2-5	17	CASSLQASWDSQETQYF	TGCGCCAGCAGCTTGCAGGCTAGCTGGGACTCACAAGAGACCCAGTACTTC
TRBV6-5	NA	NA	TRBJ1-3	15	CASTPSRGSGNTIYF	TGTGCCAGCACTCCATCCCGCGGCTCTGGAAACACCATATATTTT
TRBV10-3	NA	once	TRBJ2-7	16	CAISESWGRDSYEQYF	TGTGCCATCAGTGAGTCTTGGGGCAGGGACTCCTACGAGCAGTACTTC
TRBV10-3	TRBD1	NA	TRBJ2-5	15	CAVGPGTGGGETQYF	TGTGCCGTAGGTCCCGGGACAGGGGGAGGGGAGACCCAGTACTTC
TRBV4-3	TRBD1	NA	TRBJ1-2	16	CASSQGGEQGAGGYTF	TGCGCCAGCAGCCAAGGAGGGGAACAGGGGGCAGGTGGCTACACCTTC